The 25 T cell receptor beta chains in this list originate from one sample, sequenced in a study of shared clonotypes between healthy human individuals. TCRdb keeps only in-frame clones here, not all; method: immunoSEQ multiplex PCR. This sample has about 1 million clones, with around 74% found just once. The sample was memory CD4+ T cells sorted from blood. Subset meaning: CD45RA-negative fraction. Every receptor here comes from a man younger than 35 in good health.

The V gene is TRBV18, the J gene TRBJ2-1; D ambiguous. Germline CDR1 KGHSH, CDR2 LQKENI. V lost 0 bases and J lost 5, with 5 bases in between. The CDR3 spans 13 residues. This CDR3 reads CASSPPVDNEQFF. CDR3 in DNA: TGTGCCAGCTCACCACCGGTTGACAATGAGCAGTTCTTC.

The table lists this clone with a count of one. V gene TRBV19 combines with J gene TRBJ2-5, with unresolved D. CDR1 LNHDA and CDR2 SQIVND come from the germline V gene (reference sequence). The ends were cut back, 1 base at V and 4 bases at J, with 1 base in the middle. The CDR3 length is 11 residues. CDR3 in amino acids: CASSIVETQYF. The DNA of the CDR3 is TGTGCCAGTAGTATAGTAGAGACCCAGTACTTC.

This sequence joins TRBV30 and TRBJ2-3, with 13 bases fitting TRBD2. Unmatched junction bases numbered 22, after V lost 4 bases and J lost 3 bases. The length of the CDR3 is 21 residues. The germline V gene encodes CDR1 GTSNPN and CDR2 SVGIG (reference sequence). This CDR3 is CAWITSTSGRARLRGTDTQYF. Written as DNA, the CDR3 is TGTGCCTGGATCACCTCAACTAGCGGGAGGGCCCGGCTAAGAGGGACAGATACGCAGTATTTT.

This sequence joins TRBV4-3 and TRBJ1-2, with no clear D. Germline lookup yields CDR1 LGHNA and CDR2 YSLEER. The germline V and J ends were trimmed by 3 bases and 8 bases, with 19 bases remaining between them. This CDR3 has 15 amino acids. The CDR3 nucleotides are TGCGCCAGCAGCCATGACTACCCGGTGAACAAGGGCTACACCTTC. Translating it yields CASSHDYPVNKGYTF.

This sequence joins TRBV27 and TRBJ2-2; 8 nucleotides align to TRBD2. Per the germline V gene, CDR1 is MNHEY and CDR2 is SMNVEV (reference sequence). V lost 8 bases to trimming and J lost 4 bases; unmatched junction nucleotides: 18. The CDR3 extends over 18 amino acids. The CDR3 sequence: CASYPLSGKIGGTGELFF. CDR3 DNA: TGTGCCAGCTACCCCCTTAGCGGGAAGATCGGAGGCACCGGGGAGCTGTTTTTT.

V usage is TRBV9 and J usage is TRBJ2-2; 9 nucleotides agree with TRBD1. V was clipped by 0 bases and J by 7 bases; unmatched bases: 4. CDR1 and CDR2 from the germline V gene are SGDLS and YYNGEE. CDR3 length: 15 amino acids. CDR3 sequence reads: CASSVGQGVGGELFF. The CDR3 DNA follows: TGTGCCAGCAGCGTAGGACAGGGGGTTGGCGGGGAGCTGTTTTTT. Complete variable domain (other parts from reference TRBV9 and TRBJ2-2): DSGVTQTPKHLITATGQRVTLRCSPRSGDLSVYWYQQSLDQGLQFLIQYYNGEERAKGNILERFSAQQFPDLHSELNLSSLELGDSALYFCASSVGQGVGGELFFGEGSRLTVL.

This chain joins TRBV7-2 and TRBJ1-5; no clear D gene. V was clipped by 1 base and J by 0 bases, with 10 bases between them. This CDR3 is built from 16 residues. The germline V gene has CDR1 SGHTA and CDR2 FQGNSA. DNA for the CDR3: TGTGCCAGCAGCTTAGTCCCCCCAATTAGCAATCAGCCCCAGCATTTT. Amino acid sequence: CASSLVPPISNQPQHF. The variable domain in full, completed from reference TRBV7-2 and TRBJ1-5, reads GAGVSQSPSNKVTEKGKDVELRCDPISGHTALYWYRQSLGQGLEFLIYFQGNSAPDKSGLPSDRFSAERTGGSVSTLTIQRTQQEDSAVYLCASSLVPPISNQPQHFGDGTRLSIL.

V and J are TRBV7-3 and TRBJ2-7; 8 bases agree with TRBD2. Germline values: CDR1 SGHTA, CDR2 FQGTGA. J was trimmed by 0 bases and V by 5 bases; bases with no gene match: 3. CDR3 length: 14 amino acids. The CDR3 loop is CASSLAGDSYEQYF. As DNA, the CDR3 is TGTGCCAGCAGCCTAGCGGGTGACTCCTACGAGCAGTACTTC. The whole variable domain, filled in from reference TRBV7-3 and TRBJ2-7, reads GAGVSQTPSNKVTEKGKYVELRCDPISGHTALYWYRQSLGQGPEFLIYFQGTGAADDSGLPNDRFFAVRPEGSVSTLKIQRTERGDSAVYLCASSLAGDSYEQYFGPGTRLTVT.

The chain employs TRBV6-6 and TRBJ2-1; D not resolved. V was clipped by 6 bases and J by 0 bases, with 6 bases between them. The CDR3 runs 13 residues. CDR1 is MNHNY and CDR2 is SVGAGI in the germline V gene (reference sequence). The CDR3 nucleotides read TGTGCCAGCAGCAGTAACTCCTACAATGAGCAGTTCTTC. Its protein product is CASSSNSYNEQFF.

As for this clone: With a much larger clone just one base away, this may be a read error. The gene calls are TRBV6-1 and TRBJ2-3; TRBD2 matches 11 bases. This CDR3 spans 15 amino acids. Germline V gene data show CDR1 as MNHNS and CDR2 as SASEGT. V shed 2 bases, J shed 4 bases, and the junction held 2 bases outside the gene matches. This chain's CDR3 is CASSEIAGGPDTQYF. The CDR3 DNA reads as TGTGCCAGCAGTGAAATAGCGGGGGGGCCAGATACGCAGTATTTT.

V is TRBV29-1 and J is TRBJ2-5, with a possible D match to TRBD1 (6 bases). V was cut by 5 bases and J by 3 bases, with 10 bases left in between. In germline, CDR1 is SQVTM, CDR2 ANQGSEA. CDR3 size: 12 residues. The CDR3 loop reads CSVLRTEETQYF. CDR3 DNA: TGCAGCGTTCTTAGGACAGAAGAGACCCAGTACTTC.

The J gene is TRBJ2-3, the V gene TRBV6-6, with 9 bases matching TRBD2. Germline CDR1 reads MNHNY; CDR2 reads SVGAGI (reference sequence). The J segment lost 7 bases and the V segment lost 8 bases, leaving 10 bases of the junction unmatched. This CDR3 is 14 amino acids long. CDR3 loop: CASGTSSLKNTQYF. The CDR3 DNA follows: TGTGCCAGCGGGACTAGCAGCCTCAAAAATACGCAGTATTTT.

About this clone: The same CDR3 can be traced to other DNA sequences in this sample. J is TRBJ2-3 and V is TRBV5-1, with unresolved D. The CDR3 has 14 residues. Trimming stripped 0 bases from V and 2 bases from J, with 7 bases between. Germline V gene data show CDR1 as SGHRS and CDR2 as YFSETQ. The CDR3 reads CASSLGRNTDTQYF. The CDR3 DNA reads as TGCGCCAGCAGCTTGGGACGGAACACAGATACGCAGTATTTT.

This clone was detected once. The gene calls are TRBV5-1 and TRBJ2-7, with D maybe TRBD1 (5 bases). There are 15 residues in the CDR3. Per the germline V gene, CDR1 is SGHRS and CDR2 is YFSETQ. With 0 bases removed from V and 5 bases from J, the gap between germline ends came to 15 bases. The CDR3 DNA follows: TGCGCCAGCAGCTTGGCGCCGGCCAGGGCGCACGAGCAGTACTTC. Its protein product is CASSLAPARAHEQYF. Supplemented by reference TRBV5-1 and TRBJ2-7, the full variable domain reads KAGVTQTPRYLIKTRGQQVTLSCSPISGHRSVSWYQQTPGQGLQFLFEYFSETQRNKGNFPGRFSGRQFSNSRSEMNVSTLELGDSALYLCASSLAPARAHEQYFGPGTRLTVT.

In this sample, this clone turned up a few times. J is TRBJ2-1 and V is TRBV6-5; D gene uncertain. Germline assignment: CDR1 MNHEY and CDR2 SVGAGI. Between the trimmed V and J ends, which lost 2 bases and 0 bases, there was a span of 11 bases. The CDR3 sequence is 16 residues long. The CDR3 DNA follows: TGTGCCAGCAGTTACGGATCTACAAGCTCCTACAATGAGCAGTTCTTC. Translating it yields CASSYGSTSSYNEQFF.

V and J are TRBV7-9 and TRBJ2-6; no clear D. With 7 bases removed from V and 0 bases from J, the gap between germline ends came to 4 bases. The germline gives CDR1 SEHNR, CDR2 FQNEAQ (reference sequence). The CDR3 loop spans 13 amino acids. The CDR3 DNA reads as TGTGCCAGCACGATCTCTGGGGCCAACGTCCTGACTTTC. Protein product: CASTISGANVLTF.

The chain employs TRBV7-2 and TRBJ2-1; no clear D gene. Trimming pared 1 base from V and 4 bases from J, leaving 8 bases between. CDR1 is SGHTA, CDR2 FQGNSA, per germline. The CDR3 is 14 residues long. The CDR3 sequence: CASSLVDGYNEQFF. In nucleotides, the CDR3 is TGTGCCAGCAGCTTAGTCGATGGTTACAATGAGCAGTTCTTC.

This chain connects TRBV25-1 to TRBJ2-1; possible D gene TRBD2, 5 bases. Germline V gives CDR1 MGHDK, CDR2 SYGVNS. The CDR3 extends over 12 amino acids. Trimming took 2 bases from V and 13 from J, leaving 12 bases between them. The DNA for the CDR3 is TGTGCCAGCAGTGAACTAGAGAGGGCCCAGTTCTTC. Its translation is CASSELERAQFF.

The chain couples TRBV28 to TRBJ1-1; D remains unclear. Per germline, CDR1 MDHEN and CDR2 SYDVKM. The V gene lost 3 bases and the J gene lost 1 base, with 6 bases spanning the gap. The CDR3 has 13 amino acids. The CDR3: CASSFYKNTEAFF. CDR3 bases: TGTGCCAGCAGTTTTTATAAGAACACTGAAGCTTTCTTT.

The chain employs TRBV27 and TRBJ1-5; TRBD1 agrees at 7 bases. V lost 6 bases, J lost 6 bases, and 14 bases stayed unmatched. The CDR3 covers 16 residues. Germline V gene lookup returns CDR1 MNHEY and CDR2 SMNVEV (reference sequence). The CDR3 region is CASSTRTGTATQPQHF. CDR3 coding DNA: TGTGCCAGCAGCACCAGAACAGGGACAGCCACTCAGCCCCAGCATTTT.

The chain employs TRBV7-8 and TRBJ1-6; tentative D call: TRBD1 (5 bases). The CDR3 consists of 16 residues. Trimming left V 2 bases short and J 8 bases short, with 16 bases between. The germline gives CDR1 SGHVS, CDR2 FQNEAQ. The CDR3 bases are TGTGCCAGCAGCTTACTTTTGGGTCAGGGAGATTCACCCCTCCACTTT. Translating it yields CASSLLLGQGDSPLHF.

This clone was recorded a few times. Here the CDR3 reads CASSQGRVTTGNTEAFF. The CDR3 DNA follows: TGCGCCAGCAGCCAAGGTCGGGTAACAACAGGGAACACTGAAGCTTTCTTT. The gene calls are TRBV4-1 and TRBJ1-1; the D gene is possibly TRBD1 (5 bases). The CDR3 is made up of 17 amino acids. The V gene's germline CDR1 is MGHRA and CDR2 YSYEKL. Trimming removed 1 base from V and 1 base from J, with 16 bases in between.

The chain uses TRBV6-1 and TRBJ2-3; 13 nucleotides align to TRBD2. The length of the CDR3 is 15 residues. Trimming removed 7 bases from V and 9 bases from J; junction bases left unmatched: 10. Germline V gene lookup returns CDR1 MNHNS and CDR2 SASEGT. The CDR3, as DNA: TGTGCCAGCATCGACGGACTAGCGGGAGTAGGGACGCAGTATTTT. Its protein is CASIDGLAGVGTQYF.

This sequence joins TRBV2 and TRBJ1-1, with D possibly being TRBD1 (5 bases). V lost 10 bases, J lost 5 bases, and 23 bases lay in between. The CDR3 has 15 residues. Germline CDR1 and CDR2: SNHLY and FYNNEI. The CDR3 protein is CAISPKRQGGTEAFF. The DNA for the CDR3 is TGTGCCATCTCCCCGAAGAGGCAGGGAGGGACTGAAGCTTTCTTT.

Concerning this clone: Distinct nucleotide sequences in the sample also encode this CDR3. This chain uses TRBV30 with TRBJ2-7, with a possible D match to TRBD2 (5 bases). Germline-derived CDR1 and CDR2 are GTSNPN and SVGIG (reference sequence). The V end was cut by 2 bases, the J end by 7 bases, with 9 bases between. The CDR3 has 11 residues. Here the CDR3 reads CAWSPGVEQYF. The CDR3 DNA reads as TGTGCCTGGAGTCCCGGGGTTGAGCAGTACTTC.